The entry below describes one T cell receptor (beta chain). Other DNA sequences from this sample encode an identical CDR3 as well. This CDR3 is 13 amino acids long. The germline V gene has CDR1 SNHLY and CDR2 FYNNEI. V shed 6 bases and J shed 1 base, with 7 bases lying between them. The data belong to a study of T cell responses to AZD1222 COVID-19 vaccine. TCRdb's copy holds only in-frame clones and misses some; the assay was immunoSEQ multiplex PCR. This table has 140,000 or so clones, roughly 90% appearing once. This specimen was peripheral blood, taken 28 days after the second dose of the MenACWY control vaccine. The receptor was derived from an adult who received the MenACWY meningococcal vaccine as a control. The gene calls are TRBV2 and TRBJ1-5; TRBD1 is a possible D gene (5 bases). CDR3 sequence reads: CASRTESNQPQHF. CDR3 bases: TGTGCCAGCAGGACAGAGAGCAATCAGCCCCAGCATTTT.